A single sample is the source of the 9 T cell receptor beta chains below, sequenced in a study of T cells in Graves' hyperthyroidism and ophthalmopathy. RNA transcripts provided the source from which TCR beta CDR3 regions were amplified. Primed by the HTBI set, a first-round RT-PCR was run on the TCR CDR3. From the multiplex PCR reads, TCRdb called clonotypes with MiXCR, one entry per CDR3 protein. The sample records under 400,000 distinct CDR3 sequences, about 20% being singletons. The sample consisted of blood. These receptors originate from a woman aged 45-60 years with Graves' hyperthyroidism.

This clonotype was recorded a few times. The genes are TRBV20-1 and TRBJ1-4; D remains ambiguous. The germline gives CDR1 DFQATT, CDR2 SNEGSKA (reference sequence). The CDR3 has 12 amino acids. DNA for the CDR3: TGCAGCCCGTCGGCAACCGGTGAAAAACTGTTTTTT. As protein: CSPSATGEKLFF.

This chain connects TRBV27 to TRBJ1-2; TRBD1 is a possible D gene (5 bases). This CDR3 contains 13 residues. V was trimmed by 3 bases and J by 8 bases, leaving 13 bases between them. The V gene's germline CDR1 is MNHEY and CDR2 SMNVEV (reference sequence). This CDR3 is CASSFLAGQGYTF. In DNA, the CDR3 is TGTGCCAGCAGTTTTCTGGCAGGGCAAGGCTACACCTTC.

In DNA form, the CDR3 reads TGTGCCAGCAGCTCCTATGAGGACTATTCACCCCTCCACTTT. Encoded protein: CASSSYEDYSPLHF. The chain is built from TRBV7-2 and TRBJ1-6; D not certain. From germline, CDR1 is SGHTA and CDR2 FQGNSA. The CDR3 runs to 14 residues. The germline V and J ends were trimmed by 4 bases and 8 bases, with 12 bases remaining between them.

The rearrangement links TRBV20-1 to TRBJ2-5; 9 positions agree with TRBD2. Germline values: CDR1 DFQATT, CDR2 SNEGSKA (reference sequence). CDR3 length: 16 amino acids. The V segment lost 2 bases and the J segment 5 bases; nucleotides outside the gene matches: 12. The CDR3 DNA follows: TGCAGTGCTAGACGGGAAACGGGACTAGCTGGGGAGACCCAGTACTTC. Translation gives CSARRETGLAGETQYF.

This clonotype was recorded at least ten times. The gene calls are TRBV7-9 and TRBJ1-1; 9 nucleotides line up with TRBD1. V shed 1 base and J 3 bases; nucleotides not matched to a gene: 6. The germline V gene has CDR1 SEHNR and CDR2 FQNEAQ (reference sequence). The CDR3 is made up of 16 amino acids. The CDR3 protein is CASSLGTGASYTEAFF. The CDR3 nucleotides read TGTGCCAGCAGCTTAGGGACAGGGGCGAGTTACACTGAAGCTTTCTTT.

CDR3 DNA sequence: TGCGCCAGCAGCCAGGACCGCCCCGGCGCGACAGGCTATGGCTACACCTTC. Protein product: CASSQDRPGATGYGYTF. The J gene is TRBJ1-2, the V gene TRBV4-1, with TRBD1 as a possible D gene (6 bases). The germline V and J ends were trimmed by 3 bases and 4 bases, with 21 bases remaining between them. The CDR3 has 17 residues. Germline V gene sequence: CDR1 MGHRA, CDR2 YSYEKL.

In DNA, the CDR3 is TGTGCTAGTGGTAAGGGACAGGGGCTTGCCTACGAGCAGTACGTC. Its translation: CASGKGQGLAYEQYV. The V and J genes are TRBV12-5 and TRBJ2-7; 10 nucleotides match TRBD1. The length of the CDR3 is 15 residues. Germline V CDR1 and CDR2: LGHNT, FRNRAP. The junction had 6 bases not matched to a gene; V was cut back by 5 bases and J by 2 bases.

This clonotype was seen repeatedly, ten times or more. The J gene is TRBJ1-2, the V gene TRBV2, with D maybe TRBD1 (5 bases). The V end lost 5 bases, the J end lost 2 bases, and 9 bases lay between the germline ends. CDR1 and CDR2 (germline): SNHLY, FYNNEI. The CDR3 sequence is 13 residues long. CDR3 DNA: TGTGCCAGCAGTAAACGGGACAACTATGGCTACACCTTC. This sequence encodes CASSKRDNYGYTF. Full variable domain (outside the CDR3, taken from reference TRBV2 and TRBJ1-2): EPEVTQTPSHQVTQMGQEVILRCVPISNHLYFYWYRQILGQKVEFLVSFYNNEISEKSEIFDDQFSVERPDGSNFTLKIRSTKLEDSAMYFCASSKRDNYGYTFGSGTRLTVV.

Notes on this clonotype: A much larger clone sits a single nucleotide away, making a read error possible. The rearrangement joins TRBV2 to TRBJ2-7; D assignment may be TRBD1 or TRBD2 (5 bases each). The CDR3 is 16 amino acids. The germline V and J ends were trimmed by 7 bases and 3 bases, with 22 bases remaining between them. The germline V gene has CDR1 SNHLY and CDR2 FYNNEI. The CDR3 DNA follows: TGTGCCAGCACCCAAAGCCCGGGACGGGGTAGCTACGAGCAGTACTTC. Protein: CASTQSPGRGSYEQYF.